These 3 T cell receptor beta chains originate from one sample sequenced in a study of cytomegalovirus exposure and HLA in healthy donors. PCR involved 60 Vbeta and 13 Jbeta primers. Generated by immunoSEQ multiplex PCR, the TCRdb table keeps only in-frame clones and is missing some. This sample has about 190,000 clones, with 75% to 90% found just once. Input material: PBMCs. These receptors came from a man in his forties in good health and CMV-seropositive.

The chain has TRBV6-4 and TRBJ2-6; TRBD1 aligns across 12 bases. The J segment lost 0 bases and the V segment lost 2 bases, leaving 2 bases of the junction unmatched. This CDR3 region has 18 residues. The germline gives CDR1 MRHNA, CDR2 SNTAGT. As DNA, the CDR3 is TGTGCCAGCAGTGACGGGACAGGGGGCTTCTCTGGGGCCAACGTCCTGACTTTC. It yields the protein CASSDGTGGFSGANVLTF.

The chain links TRBV6-5 to TRBJ2-5; tentatively, D is TRBD2 (5 bases). V was pared by 5 bases and J by 7 bases, with 14 bases between. Germline lookup yields CDR1 MNHEY and CDR2 SVGAGI. The CDR3 totals 13 residues. This CDR3 reads CASSVGSWLTQYF. CDR3 nucleotides: TGTGCCAGCAGTGTGGGGAGTTGGCTGACCCAGTACTTC.

The CDR3 nucleotides read TGTGCCAGCAGCGTAACAAGACACGGAAATTACAATGAGCAGTTCTTC. Translation gives CASSVTRHGNYNEQFF. This chain joins TRBV9 and TRBJ2-1, with no clear D. V lost 1 base and J lost 4, with 15 bases in between. CDR3 size: 16 residues. Looked up from germline, CDR1 is SGDLS and CDR2 is YYNGEE. Variable domain in full (rest from reference TRBV9 and TRBJ2-1): DSGVTQTPKHLITATGQRVTLRCSPRSGDLSVYWYQQSLDQGLQFLIQYYNGEERAKGNILERFSAQQFPDLHSELNLSSLELGDSALYFCASSVTRHGNYNEQFFGPGTRLTVL.